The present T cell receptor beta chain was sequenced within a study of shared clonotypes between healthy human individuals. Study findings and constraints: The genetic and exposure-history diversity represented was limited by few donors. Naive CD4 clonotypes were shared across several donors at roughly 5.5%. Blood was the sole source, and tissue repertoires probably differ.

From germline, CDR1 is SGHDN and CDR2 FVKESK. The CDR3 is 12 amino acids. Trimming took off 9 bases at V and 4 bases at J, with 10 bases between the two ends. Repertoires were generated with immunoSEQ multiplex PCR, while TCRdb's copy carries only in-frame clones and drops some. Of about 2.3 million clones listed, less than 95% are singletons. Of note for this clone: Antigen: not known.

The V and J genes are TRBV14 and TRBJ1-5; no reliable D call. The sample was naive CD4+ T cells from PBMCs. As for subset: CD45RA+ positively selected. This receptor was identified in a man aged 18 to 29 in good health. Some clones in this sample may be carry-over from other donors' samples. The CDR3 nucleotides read TGTGCCAGTTCTATAGGGAATCAGCCCCAGCATTTT. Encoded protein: CASSIGNQPQHF.